This TCR beta chain was retrieved from a study of cytotoxic CD8 clonotypes in ibrutinib-treated CLL. Across the whole study: There were some 10 relapsed/refractory patients and roughly 15 treatment-naive patients, and roughly 18 were IGHV unmutated. Broader study findings: Public clonotypes were rare and shrank or held steady on treatment.

A 1 in 200,000 to 1 in 1 million T cell depth was the sequencing target. The assay was immunoSEQ multiplex PCR, and TCRdb's table has in-frame clones only and misses some. The sample includes some 200,000 clones, 70% seen only once; the top ten take 5.9%. Germline V CDR1 and CDR2: LGHNA, YSLEER. The CDR3 extends over 13 amino acids. Trimming took 1 base from V and 2 from J, leaving 5 bases between them. In regard to this clone: Its antigen is unknown.

The source is a human donor with chronic lymphocytic leukemia. Specimen: PBMCs, collected after 12 months of ibrutinib treatment. The chain links TRBV4-3 to TRBJ2-5; no firm D call. In nucleotides, the CDR3 is TGCGCCAGCAGCCAAGGCCAGCAAGAGACCCAGTACTTC. This translates into CASSQGQQETQYF.